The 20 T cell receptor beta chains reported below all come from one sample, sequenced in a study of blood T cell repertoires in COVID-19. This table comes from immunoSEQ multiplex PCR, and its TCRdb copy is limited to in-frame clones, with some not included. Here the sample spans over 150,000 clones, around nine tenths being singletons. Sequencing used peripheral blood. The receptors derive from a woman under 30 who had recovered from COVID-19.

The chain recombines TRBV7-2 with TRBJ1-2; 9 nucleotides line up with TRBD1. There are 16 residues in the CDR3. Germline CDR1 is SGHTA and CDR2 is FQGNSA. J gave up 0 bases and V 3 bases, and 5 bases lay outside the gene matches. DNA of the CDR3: TGTGCCAGCAGCTTCCGGACAGGGGACACTAACTATGGCTACACCTTC. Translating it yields CASSFRTGDTNYGYTF.

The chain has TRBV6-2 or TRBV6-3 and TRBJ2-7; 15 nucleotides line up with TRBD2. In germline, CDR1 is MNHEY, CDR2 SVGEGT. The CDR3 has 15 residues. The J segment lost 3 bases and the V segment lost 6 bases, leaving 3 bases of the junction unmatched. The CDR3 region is CASSRGLAGGYEQYV. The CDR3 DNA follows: TGTGCCAGCAGCCGGGGACTAGCGGGGGGCTACGAGCAGTACGTC.

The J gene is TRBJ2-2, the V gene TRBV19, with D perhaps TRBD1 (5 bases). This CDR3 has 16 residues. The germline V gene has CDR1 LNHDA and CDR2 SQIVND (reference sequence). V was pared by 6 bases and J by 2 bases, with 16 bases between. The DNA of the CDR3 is TGTGCCAGTAGAGGGGCAGGTACTACAAACACCGGGGAGCTGTTTTTT. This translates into CASRGAGTTNTGELFF. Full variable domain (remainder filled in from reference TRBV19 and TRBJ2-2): DGGITQSPKYLFRKEGQNVTLSCEQNLNHDAMYWYRQDPGQGLRLIYYSQIVNDFQKGDIAEGYSVSREKKESFPLTVTSAQKNPTAFYLCASRGAGTTNTGELFFGEGSRLTVL.

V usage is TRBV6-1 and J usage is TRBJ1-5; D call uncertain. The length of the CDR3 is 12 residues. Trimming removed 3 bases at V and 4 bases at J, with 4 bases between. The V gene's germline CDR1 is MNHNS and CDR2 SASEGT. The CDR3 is CASSDLNQPQHF. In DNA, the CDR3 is TGTGCCAGCAGTGACCTTAATCAGCCCCAGCATTTT.

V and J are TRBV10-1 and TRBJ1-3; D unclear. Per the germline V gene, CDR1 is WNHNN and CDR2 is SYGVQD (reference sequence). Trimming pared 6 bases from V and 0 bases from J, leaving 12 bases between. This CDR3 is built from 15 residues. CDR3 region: CASRVTINSGNTIYF. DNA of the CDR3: TGCGCCAGCAGGGTGACAATCAACTCTGGAAACACCATATATTTT.

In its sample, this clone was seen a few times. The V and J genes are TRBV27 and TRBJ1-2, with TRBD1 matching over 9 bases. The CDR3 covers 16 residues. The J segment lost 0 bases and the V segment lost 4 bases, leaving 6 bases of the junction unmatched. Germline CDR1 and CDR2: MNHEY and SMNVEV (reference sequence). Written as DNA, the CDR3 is TGTGCCAGCAGTTATGGACAGGGGCCCACTAACTATGGCTACACCTTC. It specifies CASSYGQGPTNYGYTF.

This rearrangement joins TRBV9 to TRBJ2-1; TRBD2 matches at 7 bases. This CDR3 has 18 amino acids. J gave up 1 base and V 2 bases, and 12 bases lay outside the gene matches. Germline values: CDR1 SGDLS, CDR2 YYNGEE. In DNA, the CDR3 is TGTGCCAGCAGCGTGCGGGCCTCTGGCGGGGGTTCCTACAATGAGCAGTTCTTC. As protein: CASSVRASGGGSYNEQFF.

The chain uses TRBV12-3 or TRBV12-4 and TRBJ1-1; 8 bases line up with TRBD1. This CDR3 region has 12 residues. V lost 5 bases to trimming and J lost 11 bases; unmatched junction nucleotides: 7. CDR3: CASSLRTGSAFF. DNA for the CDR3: TGTGCCAGCAGTCTCCGGACAGGGAGTGCTTTCTTT.

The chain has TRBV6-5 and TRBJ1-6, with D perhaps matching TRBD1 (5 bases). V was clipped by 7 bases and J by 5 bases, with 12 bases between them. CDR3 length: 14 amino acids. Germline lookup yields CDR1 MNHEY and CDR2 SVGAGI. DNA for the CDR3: TGTGCCAGCACCCGCGACAGAGATAATTCACCCCTCCACTTT. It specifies CASTRDRDNSPLHF.

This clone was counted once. CDR3 amino acids: CAISESYAGREVNEQFF. CDR3 sequence (DNA): TGTGCCATCAGTGAGTCGTATGCGGGACGGGAGGTCAATGAGCAGTTCTTC. V usage is TRBV10-3 and J usage is TRBJ2-1, with 7 positions matching TRBD2. In germline, CDR1 is ENHRY, CDR2 SYGVKD. The CDR3 contains 17 residues. Germline trimming cut 0 bases from V and 6 bases from J; bases unmatched to any gene: 11.

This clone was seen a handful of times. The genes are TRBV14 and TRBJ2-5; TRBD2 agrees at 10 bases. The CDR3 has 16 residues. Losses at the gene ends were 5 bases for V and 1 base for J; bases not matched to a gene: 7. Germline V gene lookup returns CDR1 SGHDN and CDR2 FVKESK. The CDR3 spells CASSSRLAGPQETQYF. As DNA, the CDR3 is TGTGCCAGCAGCTCCCGACTAGCGGGCCCCCAAGAGACCCAGTACTTC.

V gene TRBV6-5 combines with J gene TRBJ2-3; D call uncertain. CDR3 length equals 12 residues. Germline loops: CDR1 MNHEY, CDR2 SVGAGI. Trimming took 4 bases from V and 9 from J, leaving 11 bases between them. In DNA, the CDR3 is TGTGCCAGCAGTTCGCCGATAGCAACGCAGTATTTT. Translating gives CASSSPIATQYF.

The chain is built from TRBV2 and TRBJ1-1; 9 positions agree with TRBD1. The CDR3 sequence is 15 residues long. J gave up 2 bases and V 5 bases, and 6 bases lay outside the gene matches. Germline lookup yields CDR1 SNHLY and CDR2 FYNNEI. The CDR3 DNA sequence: TGTGCCAGCAGTTCCGGACAGGGGCGCAACACTGAAGCTTTCTTT. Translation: CASSSGQGRNTEAFF. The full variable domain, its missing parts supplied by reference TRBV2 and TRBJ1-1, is EPEVTQTPSHQVTQMGQEVILRCVPISNHLYFYWYRQILGQKVEFLVSFYNNEISEKSEIFDDQFSVERPDGSNFTLKIRSTKLEDSAMYFCASSSGQGRNTEAFFGQGTRLTVV.

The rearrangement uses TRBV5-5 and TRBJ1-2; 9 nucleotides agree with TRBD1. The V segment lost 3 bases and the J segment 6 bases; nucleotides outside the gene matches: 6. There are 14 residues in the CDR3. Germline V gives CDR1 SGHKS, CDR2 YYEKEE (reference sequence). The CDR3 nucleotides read TGTGCCAGCAGCTCCTACAGGGGGCGCGATGGCTACACCTTC. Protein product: CASSSYRGRDGYTF.

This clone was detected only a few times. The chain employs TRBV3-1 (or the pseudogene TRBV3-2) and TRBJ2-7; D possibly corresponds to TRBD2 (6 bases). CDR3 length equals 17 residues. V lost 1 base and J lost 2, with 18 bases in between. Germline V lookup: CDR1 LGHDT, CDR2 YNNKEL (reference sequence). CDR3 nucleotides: TGTGCCAGCAGCCAAGCGGTATCGGCGGGGCGAGCCTACGAGCAGTACGTC. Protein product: CASSQAVSAGRAYEQYV.

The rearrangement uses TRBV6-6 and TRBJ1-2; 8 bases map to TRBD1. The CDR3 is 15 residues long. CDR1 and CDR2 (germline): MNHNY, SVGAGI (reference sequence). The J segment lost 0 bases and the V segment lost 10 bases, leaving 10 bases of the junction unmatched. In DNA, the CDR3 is TGTGCCACCTATCCTACAGGGGGATCTAACTATGGCTACACCTTC. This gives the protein CATYPTGGSNYGYTF.

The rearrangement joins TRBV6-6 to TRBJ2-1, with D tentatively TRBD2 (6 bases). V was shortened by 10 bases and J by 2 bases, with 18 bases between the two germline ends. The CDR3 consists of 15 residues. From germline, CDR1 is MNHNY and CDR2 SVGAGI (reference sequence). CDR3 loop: CAITPRGIPYNEQFF. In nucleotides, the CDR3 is TGTGCCATCACTCCTCGGGGGATCCCCTACAATGAGCAGTTCTTC.

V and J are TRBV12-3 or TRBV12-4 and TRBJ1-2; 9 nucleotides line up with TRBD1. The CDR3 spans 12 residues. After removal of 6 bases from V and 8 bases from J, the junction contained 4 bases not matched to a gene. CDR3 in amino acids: CASRGQGEGYTF. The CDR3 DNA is TGTGCCAGCAGGGGACAGGGCGAGGGCTACACCTTC.

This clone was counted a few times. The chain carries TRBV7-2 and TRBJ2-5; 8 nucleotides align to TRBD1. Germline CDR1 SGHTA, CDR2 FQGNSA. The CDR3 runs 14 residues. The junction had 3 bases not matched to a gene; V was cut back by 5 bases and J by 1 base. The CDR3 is CASSRTGTQETQYF. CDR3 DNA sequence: TGTGCCAGCAGCAGGACAGGGACCCAAGAGACCCAGTACTTC.

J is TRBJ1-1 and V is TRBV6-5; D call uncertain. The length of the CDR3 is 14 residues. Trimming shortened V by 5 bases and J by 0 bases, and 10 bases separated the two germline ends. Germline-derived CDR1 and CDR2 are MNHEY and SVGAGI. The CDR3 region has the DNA TGTGCCAGCAGTAGCCTGTTCATGAACACTGAAGCTTTCTTT. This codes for CASSSLFMNTEAFF.